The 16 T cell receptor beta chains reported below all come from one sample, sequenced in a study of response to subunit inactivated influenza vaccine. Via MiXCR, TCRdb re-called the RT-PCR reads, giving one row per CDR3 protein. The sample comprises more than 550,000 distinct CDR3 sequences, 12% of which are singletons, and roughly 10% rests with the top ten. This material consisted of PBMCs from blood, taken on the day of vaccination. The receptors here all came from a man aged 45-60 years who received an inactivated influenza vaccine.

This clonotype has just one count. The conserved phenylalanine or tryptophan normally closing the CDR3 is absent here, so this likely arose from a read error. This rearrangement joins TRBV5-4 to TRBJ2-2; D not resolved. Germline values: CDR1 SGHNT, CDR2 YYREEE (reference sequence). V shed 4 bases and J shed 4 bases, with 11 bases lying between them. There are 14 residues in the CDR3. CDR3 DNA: TGTGCCAGCAGCCCCAACAAGGCCACCGGGGAGCTGTTTCTT. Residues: CASSPNKATGELFL.

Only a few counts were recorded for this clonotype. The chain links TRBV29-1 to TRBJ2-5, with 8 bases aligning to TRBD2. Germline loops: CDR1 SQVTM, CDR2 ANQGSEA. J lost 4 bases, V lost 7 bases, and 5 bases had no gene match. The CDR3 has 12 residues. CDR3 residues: CSDLGGAETQYF. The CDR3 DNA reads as TGCAGCGACCTCGGGGGGGCAGAGACCCAGTACTTC.

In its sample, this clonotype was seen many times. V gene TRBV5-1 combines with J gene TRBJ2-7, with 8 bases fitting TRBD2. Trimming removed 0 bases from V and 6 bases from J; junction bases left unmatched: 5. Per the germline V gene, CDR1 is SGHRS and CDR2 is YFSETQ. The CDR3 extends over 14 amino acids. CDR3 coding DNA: TGCGCCAGCAGCTTGGCCAGCGGGAGCCGCGAGCAGTACTTC. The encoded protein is CASSLASGSREQYF.

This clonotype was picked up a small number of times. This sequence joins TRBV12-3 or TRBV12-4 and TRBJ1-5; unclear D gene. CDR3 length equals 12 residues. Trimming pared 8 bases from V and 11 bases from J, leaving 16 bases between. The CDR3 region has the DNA TGTGCCAGCTCTGAGGGCAATCGTGCCCAGCATTTT. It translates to CASSEGNRAQHF.

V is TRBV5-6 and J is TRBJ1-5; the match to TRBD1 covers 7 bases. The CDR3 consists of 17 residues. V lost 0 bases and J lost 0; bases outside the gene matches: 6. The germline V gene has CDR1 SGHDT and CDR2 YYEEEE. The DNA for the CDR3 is TGTGCCAGCAGCTTGGGGGACAGTTTTTATAGCAATCAGCCCCAGCATTTT. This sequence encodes CASSLGDSFYSNQPQHF.

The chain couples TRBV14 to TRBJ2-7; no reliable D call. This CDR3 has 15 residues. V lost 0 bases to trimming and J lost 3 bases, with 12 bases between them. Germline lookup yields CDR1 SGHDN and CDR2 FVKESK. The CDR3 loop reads CASSQDSSLLYEQYF. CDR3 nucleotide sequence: TGTGCCAGCAGCCAAGATTCTTCGCTTCTCTACGAGCAGTACTTC.

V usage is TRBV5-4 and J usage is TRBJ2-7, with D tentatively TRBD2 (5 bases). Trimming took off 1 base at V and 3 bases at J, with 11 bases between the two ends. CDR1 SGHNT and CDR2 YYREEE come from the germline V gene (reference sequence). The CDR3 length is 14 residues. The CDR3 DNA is TGTGCCAGCAGCTTGTCCCCCACTAGCTACGAGCAGTACTTC. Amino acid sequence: CASSLSPTSYEQYF.

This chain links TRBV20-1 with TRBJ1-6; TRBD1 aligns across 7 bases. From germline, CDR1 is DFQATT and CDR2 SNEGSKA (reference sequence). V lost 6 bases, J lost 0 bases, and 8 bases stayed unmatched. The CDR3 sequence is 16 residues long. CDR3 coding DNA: TGCAGTGCCGGCCCGACAGGGAGCTCCTATAATTCACCCCTCCACTTT. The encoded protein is CSAGPTGSSYNSPLHF.

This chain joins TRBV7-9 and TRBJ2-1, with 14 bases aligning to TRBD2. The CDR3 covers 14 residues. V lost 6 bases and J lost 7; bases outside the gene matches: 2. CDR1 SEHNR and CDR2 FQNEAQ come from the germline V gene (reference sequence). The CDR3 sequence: CASRGTSGGNEQFF. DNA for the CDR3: TGTGCCAGCAGAGGGACTAGCGGGGGAAATGAGCAGTTCTTC.

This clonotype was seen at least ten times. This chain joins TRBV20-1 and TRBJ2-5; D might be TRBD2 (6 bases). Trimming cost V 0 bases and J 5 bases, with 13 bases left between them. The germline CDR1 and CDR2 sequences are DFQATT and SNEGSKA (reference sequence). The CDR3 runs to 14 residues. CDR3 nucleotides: TGCAGTGCTAGAGAGGCGGGGACCTCTGAGACCCAGTACTTC. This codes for CSAREAGTSETQYF.

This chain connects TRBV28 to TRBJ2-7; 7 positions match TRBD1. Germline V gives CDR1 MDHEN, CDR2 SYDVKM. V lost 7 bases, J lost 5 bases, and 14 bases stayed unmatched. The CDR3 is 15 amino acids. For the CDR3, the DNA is TGTGCCAGCATAGGTAATTCCAGGGGGATCAACGAGCAGTACTTC. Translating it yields CASIGNSRGINEQYF. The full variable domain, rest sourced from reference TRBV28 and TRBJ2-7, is DVKVTQSSRYLVKRTGEKVFLECVQDMDHENMFWYRQDPGLGLRLIYFSYDVKMKEKGDIPEGYSVSREKKERFSLILESASTNQTSMYLCASIGNSRGINEQYFGPGTRLTVT.

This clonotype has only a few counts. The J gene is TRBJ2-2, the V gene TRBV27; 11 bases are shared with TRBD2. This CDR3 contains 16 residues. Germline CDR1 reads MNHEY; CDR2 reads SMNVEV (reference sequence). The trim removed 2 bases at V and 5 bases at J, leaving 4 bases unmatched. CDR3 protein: CASSLPSGRNTGELFF. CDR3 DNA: TGTGCCAGCAGTTTACCTAGCGGGAGGAATACCGGGGAGCTGTTTTTT.

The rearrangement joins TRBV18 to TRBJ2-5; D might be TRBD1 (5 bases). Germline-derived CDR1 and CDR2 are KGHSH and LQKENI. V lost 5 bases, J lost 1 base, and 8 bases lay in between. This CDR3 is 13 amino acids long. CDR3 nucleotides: TGTGCCAGCTCAAACAGGACCCAAGAGACCCAGTACTTC. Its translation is CASSNRTQETQYF.

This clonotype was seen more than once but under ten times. The CDR3: CASATVGAYGYTF. CDR3 DNA sequence: TGTGCCAGCGCCACAGTGGGCGCCTATGGCTACACCTTC. The genes are TRBV11-2 and TRBJ1-2; D remains unclear. The CDR3 is made up of 13 amino acids. Per germline, CDR1 SGHAT and CDR2 FQNNGV. Trimming shortened V by 8 bases and J by 4 bases, and 14 bases separated the two germline ends. Using reference TRBV11-2 and TRBJ1-2 for the parts outside the CDR3, the full variable domain is EAGVAQSPRYKIIEKRQSVAFWCNPISGHATLYWYQQILGQGPKLLIQFQNNGVVDDSQLPKDRFSAERLKGVDSTLKIQPAKLEDSAVYLCASATVGAYGYTFGSGTRLTVV.

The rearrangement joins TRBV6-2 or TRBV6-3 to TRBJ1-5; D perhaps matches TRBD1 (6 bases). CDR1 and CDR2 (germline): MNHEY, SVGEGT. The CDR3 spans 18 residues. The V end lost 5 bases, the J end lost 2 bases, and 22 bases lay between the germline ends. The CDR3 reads CASSDILQGRTGNQPQHF. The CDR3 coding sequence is TGTGCCAGCAGTGACATTTTACAGGGACGAACGGGCAATCAGCCCCAGCATTTT.

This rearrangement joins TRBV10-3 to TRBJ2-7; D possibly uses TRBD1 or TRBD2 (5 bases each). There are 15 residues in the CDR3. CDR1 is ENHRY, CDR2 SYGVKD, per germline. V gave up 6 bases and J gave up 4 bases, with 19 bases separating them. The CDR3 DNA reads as TGTGCCATCAGAAGCCAGTCTAAGGGGAGATACGAGCAGTACTTC. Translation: CAIRSQSKGRYEQYF.